This T cell receptor beta chain is from a study of T cells in Graves' hyperthyroidism and ophthalmopathy. General study findings and limits: Model-based prediction identified ophthalmopathy a median around seven months prior to its onset.

In the case of this clonotype: Its antigen is still unknown.

Researchers took RNA transcripts and amplified the TCR beta CDR3 regions from them. The primer set for the first-round RT-PCR of the TCR CDR3 was HTBI. TCRdb used MiXCR to reprocess the multiplex PCR reads, holding one entry per CDR3 protein. The sample lists hundreds of thousands of distinct CDR3 sequences; about 15% were seen once. Uncontrolled infection, other autoimmune disease, pregnancy or lactation led to exclusion. Germline CDR1 reads SGHAT; CDR2 reads FQDESV (reference sequence). This CDR3 has 16 residues. The V and J ends lost 7 bases and 6 bases respectively, with 24 bases between them. The origin of this receptor is a woman aged 40 to 50 with Graves' ophthalmopathy. The chain couples TRBV11-1 to TRBJ1-2, with D possibly being TRBD1 (6 bases). Sequenced sample: blood. CDR3 in DNA: TGTGCCAGCACCCGGGGGGGCAGCCACTTTAGCGATGGCTACACCTTC. This codes for CASTRGGSHFSDGYTF. Variable domain in full (rest from reference TRBV11-1 and TRBJ1-2): EAEVAQSPRYKITEKSQAVAFWCDPISGHATLYWYRQILGQGPELLVQFQDESVVDDSQLPKDRFSAERLKGVDSTLKIQPAELGDSAMYLCASTRGGSHFSDGYTFGSGTRLTVV.